This T cell receptor (beta chain) was sequenced during a study of T cells in Graves' hyperthyroidism and ophthalmopathy (dated 2019 in TCRdb). In terms of the full investigation: Peripheral blood was sampled at the time of initial diagnosis, prior to any treatment. The 90 or so discovery patients were randomly split 7:3 into training and test sets. According to the paper, TCR Vbeta CDR3 sequencing was carried out on approximately 140 peripheral blood samples, which came from 40 to 45 ophthalmopathy, 80 or so hyperthyroidism and some 17 progressor patients. In about 6 Graves' hyperthyroidism patients, the study also compared T-cell repertoires from thyroid tissue with T-cell repertoires from blood. An independent validation cohort of some 18 hyperthyroidism patients and about 15 patients who later progressed to ophthalmopathy tested prospective prediction of ophthalmopathy. After blood sampling, hyperthyroidism patients were treated with methimazole at a starting dose of 30 mg daily, and ophthalmopathy patients were treated with high-dose intravenous methylprednisolone. A discovery cohort of roughly 100 patients, fewer than 50 with Graves' ophthalmopathy and over 55 with stable Graves' hyperthyroidism, was used to find distinguishing TCR V-J signatures.

Overall results and qualifications from the work: Blood samples also contained most of the expanded thyroid clonotypes (frequency above 0.001), which suggests that blood repertoires may reflect thyroid immune responses. In cross-validation, a model built on a 13 V-J signature told ophthalmopathy apart from stable hyperthyroidism with roughly 87% sensitivity and about 81% specificity, and in testing the same model reached 80%/75%. No statistical method was used to set the sample size in advance, and investigators knew the group allocation. During validation, the model predicted progression to ophthalmopathy a median of approximately six months ahead of onset, with almost 71% sensitivity and 72% to 80% specificity.

The CDR3, cysteine through phenylalanine, is 13 amino acids long. The entry retains the CDR3 DNA only, 39 bases that are in frame from base 1. Taken from the germline V gene, the CDR1 and CDR2 loops are ENHRY and SYGVKD. Turning to this clonotype: No antigen is known for it. Being one base from a much bigger clone, this may be a read error.

The TCR beta CDR3 regions were amplified from RNA transcripts. A first-round RT-PCR of the TCR CDR3 used the HTBI primer set with the Qiagen OneStep RT-PCR kit. The libraries were constructed in a second round of multiplex PCR and then size-selected and purified. Sequencing of the libraries was done on an Illumina HiSeq2000 using paired-end 100 bp reads. On the authors' methods: SOAPnuke was used to process the raw data, removing reads that contained adapters or uncalled bases, had a mean Phred below 15, or lacked an exact match to the constant primer or identifier. High-quality paired reads were merged using COPE v1.2.5, and each unique nucleotide sequence was defined as a clonotype. MiTCR v1.1 was used to align the clonotypes against IMGT TRBV, TRBD and TRBJ reference segments. Analysis was restricted to V-J combinations with a frequency above 0.0001, which covered 99% to 99.2% of repertoires. The TCS score was defined as F50 (clonal expansion) divided by E x V (chaos), with BLOSUM62-based TCRdist calculated between CDR3 peptides within each V-J. Welch's t-statistics and random forest reduced around 510 V-J features to 10 to 15, which were used in a naive Bayes classifier (R e1071). TCRdb trimmed the raw reads at Q25, called clones with MiXCR and kept productive beta chains. All rows with the same CDR3 protein become a single entry with the most common DNA and genes. The V and J calls shown here were made by TCRdb, not taken from the authors' results. The sample table holds hundreds of thousands of distinct CDR3 sequences, of which roughly 15% were seen once. The ten most abundant clones make up around 3.9% of the sample.

Graves' hyperthyroidism was defined as stable when no progression to ophthalmopathy occurred over 18 months of follow-up. Hyperthyroidism patients were newly diagnosed, with disease duration under 2 months, and aged 18 to 65 years. Exclusion was applied to patients with uncontrolled infections, other autoimmune diseases, pregnancy or lactation. Clinical symptoms, serum thyroxine and TRAb, thyroid ultrasound, and orbital computed tomography formed the basis for the diagnoses. PBMCs were separated from about 10 ml of fresh peripheral blood using Ficoll-Paque density gradient centrifugation. Total RNA was extracted with Trizol reagent, and quality was checked on an Agilent 2100 Bioanalyzer.

This receptor was taken from a woman between 25 and 40 years old with Graves' hyperthyroidism. The V and J segments used are TRBV10-3 and TRBJ2-7; no D segment can be confidently identified. The J call may be in error: the DNA end matches TRBJ2-1 better. Sequencing was carried out using blood. The DNA sequence follows: TGTGCCATCAGGGACCAAGGTCACTACGAGCAGTTCTTC. Its protein product is CAIRDQGHYEQFF.